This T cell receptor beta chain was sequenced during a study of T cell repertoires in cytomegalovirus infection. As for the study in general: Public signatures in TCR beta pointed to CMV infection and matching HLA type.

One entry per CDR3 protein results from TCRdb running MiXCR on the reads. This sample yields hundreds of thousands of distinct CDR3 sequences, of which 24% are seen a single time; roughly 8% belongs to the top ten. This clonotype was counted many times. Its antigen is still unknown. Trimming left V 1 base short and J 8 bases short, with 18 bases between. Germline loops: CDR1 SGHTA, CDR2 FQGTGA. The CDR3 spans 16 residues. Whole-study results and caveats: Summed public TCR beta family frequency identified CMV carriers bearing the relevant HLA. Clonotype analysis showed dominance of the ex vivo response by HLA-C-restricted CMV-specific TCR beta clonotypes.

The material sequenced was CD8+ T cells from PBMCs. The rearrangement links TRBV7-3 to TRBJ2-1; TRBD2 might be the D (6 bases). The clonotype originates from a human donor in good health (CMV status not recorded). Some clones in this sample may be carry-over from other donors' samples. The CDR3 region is CASSLSRRGPGDEQFF. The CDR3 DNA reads TGTGCCAGCAGCTTAAGTCGGCGGGGCCCCGGGGATGAGCAGTTCTTC.